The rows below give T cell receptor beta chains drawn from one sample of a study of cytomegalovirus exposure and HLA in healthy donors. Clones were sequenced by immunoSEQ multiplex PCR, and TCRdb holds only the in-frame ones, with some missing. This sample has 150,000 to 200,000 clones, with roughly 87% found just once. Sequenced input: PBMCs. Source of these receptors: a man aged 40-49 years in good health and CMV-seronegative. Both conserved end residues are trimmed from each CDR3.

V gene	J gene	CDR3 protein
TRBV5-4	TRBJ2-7	ASSGRDRGSYEQY
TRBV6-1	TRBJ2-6	ASRLHSSGANVLT
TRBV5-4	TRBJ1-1	ASSFTGVGTEAF
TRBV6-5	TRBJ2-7	ASTRGGSVYEQY
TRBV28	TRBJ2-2	ASSSNRDFYTGELF
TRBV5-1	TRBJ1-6	ASSLEGLENSPLH
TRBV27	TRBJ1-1	AAKAGMNTEAF
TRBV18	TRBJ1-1	ASSPPGRRGGEAF
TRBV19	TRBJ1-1	ASSISGRENTEAF
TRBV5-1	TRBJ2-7	ASRRPHGEQY
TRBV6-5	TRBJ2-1	ASSFQLAGGLNEQF
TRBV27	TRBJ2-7	ASSSRAPGTSGGRTYEQY
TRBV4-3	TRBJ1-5	ASSQETGGYQPQH
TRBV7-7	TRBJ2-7	ASSLAGSYEQY
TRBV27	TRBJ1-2	ASSLRGGADGYT
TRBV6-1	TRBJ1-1	ASSPGSGTEGKAF
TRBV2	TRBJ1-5	ASSEDRVSNQPQH